Below are 10 T cell receptor beta chains sequenced from a single sample in a study of siplizumab effects on memory and regulatory T cells. Repertoires were generated with immunoSEQ multiplex PCR, while TCRdb's copy carries only in-frame clones and drops some. The sample contains some 100,000 clones, about 96% of which appear only once. Specimen: naive CD4+ T cells sorted from blood. These receptors all stem from a human donor in good health.

The rearrangement uses TRBV18 and TRBJ2-7; TRBD1 is a possible D gene (5 bases). CDR1 is KGHSH and CDR2 is LQKENI in the germline V gene. The CDR3 runs 14 residues. Trimming left V 6 bases short and J 0 bases short, with 12 bases between. The CDR3 DNA reads TGTGCCAGCTCCCGCTGGGGCGACTCCTACGAGCAGTACTTC. Translation gives CASSRWGDSYEQYF.

The chain couples TRBV30 to TRBJ2-3; 13 nucleotides align to TRBD2. V trimming: 0 bases; J trimming: 3 bases; junction bases outside the gene matches: 6. The CDR3 loop spans 17 amino acids. The germline V gene has CDR1 GTSNPN and CDR2 SVGIG (reference sequence). In DNA, the CDR3 is TGTGCCTGGAGTGTACGGGGGACTAGCGGGGTAACAGATACGCAGTATTTT. Translating it yields CAWSVRGTSGVTDTQYF.

The V and J genes are TRBV28 and TRBJ2-7, with a possible D match to TRBD2 (6 bases). Trimming took off 7 bases at V and 4 bases at J, with 23 bases between the two ends. The CDR3 is made up of 16 amino acids. Germline V lookup: CDR1 MDHEN, CDR2 SYDVKM. The CDR3 bases are TGTGCCAGCACCTTGGGGGGAGCAGGGATTAGATACGAGCAGTACTTC. Translated: CASTLGGAGIRYEQYF.

The chain carries TRBV6-6 and TRBJ2-7; D is undetermined. Germline CDR1 and CDR2: MNHNY and SVGAGI (reference sequence). V lost 2 bases and J 5 bases, leaving 10 bases between the germline ends. The length of the CDR3 is 13 residues. The DNA for the CDR3 is TGTGCCAGCAGTTACGCATTGGGCGACGAGCAGTACTTC. The encoded protein is CASSYALGDEQYF.

This clone appeared once. V and J are TRBV2 and TRBJ1-2, with D possibly TRBD1 on 5 matching bases. Germline-derived CDR1 and CDR2 are SNHLY and FYNNEI. The ends were cut back, 1 base at V and 2 bases at J, with 5 bases in the middle. The CDR3 is made up of 13 amino acids. The CDR3 coding sequence is TGTGCCAGCAGTGAAGAGGGGAACTATGGCTACACCTTC. Residues: CASSEEGNYGYTF.

V usage is TRBV6-5 and J usage is TRBJ2-7; the match to TRBD1 covers 7 bases. Trimming cost V 0 bases and J 2 bases; bases outside gene matches: 4. The CDR3 spans 15 residues. Germline CDR1 MNHEY, CDR2 SVGAGI. The CDR3 DNA reads as TGTGCCAGCAGTTACTCAGGGACAGATACCTACGAGCAGTACTTC. Encoded protein: CASSYSGTDTYEQYF.

V gene TRBV14 combines with J gene TRBJ1-5; D is ambiguous. The V gene lost 1 base and the J gene lost 2 bases, with 3 bases spanning the gap. The germline gives CDR1 SGHDN, CDR2 FVKESK. CDR3 length: 13 residues. The CDR3 DNA sequence: TGTGCCAGCAGCCAAGGAGGCAATCAGCCCCAGCATTTT. As protein: CASSQGGNQPQHF.

The chain combines TRBV5-6 with TRBJ1-3; TRBD1 is a possible D gene (5 bases). This CDR3 region has 16 residues. The V gene lost 4 bases and the J gene lost 0 bases, with 14 bases spanning the gap. The germline CDR1 and CDR2 sequences are SGHDT and YYEEEE. The CDR3 DNA reads TGTGCCAGCAGCCCGGTAGACAGCCGCTCTGGAAACACCATATATTTT. Protein sequence: CASSPVDSRSGNTIYF.

The chain uses TRBV19 and TRBJ1-3; D not certain. Trimming removed 4 bases at V and 4 bases at J, with 14 bases between. The CDR3 consists of 15 residues. Germline values: CDR1 LNHDA, CDR2 SQIVND (reference sequence). As DNA, the CDR3 is TGTGCCAGTAGTACCCCCTGGGGAACCGGAAACACCATATATTTT. Translated, it gives CASSTPWGTGNTIYF.

The rearrangement joins TRBV11-3 to TRBJ2-3, with 7 bases matching TRBD2. The germline gives CDR1 SGHNT, CDR2 YENEEA. The V and J ends lost 3 bases and 4 bases, in that order; junction bases with no gene match: 7. This CDR3 is 15 amino acids long. The CDR3 nucleotides read TGTGCCAGCAGCTTTGGGGGGGTAGCGCCAGATACGCAGTATTTT. Translating it yields CASSFGGVAPDTQYF.